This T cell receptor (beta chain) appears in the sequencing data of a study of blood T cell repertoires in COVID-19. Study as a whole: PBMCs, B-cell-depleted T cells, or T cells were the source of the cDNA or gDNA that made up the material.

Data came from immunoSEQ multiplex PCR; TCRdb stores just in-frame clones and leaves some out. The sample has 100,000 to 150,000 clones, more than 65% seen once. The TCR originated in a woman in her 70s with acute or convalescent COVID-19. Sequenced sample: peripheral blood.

CDR3 nucleotide sequence: TGTGCCAGCAGCCGGGGGTGGGGAACTGAAGCTTTCTTT. This translates into CASSRGWGTEAFF. The gene calls are TRBV5-6 and TRBJ1-1; D is perhaps TRBD1 (5 bases). With 4 bases removed from V and 5 bases from J, the gap between germline ends came to 12 bases. In germline, CDR1 is SGHDT, CDR2 YYEEEE. This CDR3 comprises 13 residues.